This T cell receptor (beta chain) was documented in a study of blood T cell repertoires in COVID-19. Across the whole study: COVID-19 samples, acute and convalescent, were from the United States, Italy and Spain. T cells, B-cell-depleted T cells, or PBMCs supplied cDNA or gDNA.

In the authors' methods: Quantification of nucleated cells was approximated via reference gene primer amplification. Using immunoSEQ multiplex PCR, the repertoire was profiled, and TCRdb retains in-frame clones only, with some absent. V, J and clone size were drawn from that table, and D and trimming were deduced from the DNA. Of about 250,000 clones listed, more than 70% are singletons. The specimen was peripheral blood. The origin of this receptor is a woman in her forties who had recovered from COVID-19.

The CDR3 region is CSASSGGGSRETQYF. CDR3 nucleotides: TGCAGTGCGAGTAGCGGGGGAGGCTCGAGAGAGACCCAGTACTTC. The rearrangement joins TRBV20-1 to TRBJ2-5, with 9 bases lining up with TRBD2. Germline CDR1 and CDR2: DFQATT and SNEGSKA (reference sequence). V trimming: 6 bases; J trimming: 4 bases; junction bases outside the gene matches: 12. This CDR3 spans 15 amino acids.